This entry lists 16 T cell receptor beta chains sequenced from one sample in a study of blood T cell repertoires in COVID-19. Clones were read by immunoSEQ multiplex PCR, and TCRdb kept only the in-frame ones, dropping some. Here the sample spans 350,000 or so clones, roughly 85% being singletons. The sample taken for sequencing was PBMCs or T cells enriched from blood (not recorded which). The source of these receptors is a woman between 35 and 50 years old with acute COVID-19.

The chain uses TRBV27 and TRBJ1-1, with 8 bases matching TRBD1. From germline, CDR1 is MNHEY and CDR2 SMNVEV (reference sequence). This CDR3 has 13 residues. Trimming took 6 bases from V and 13 from J; bases not matched to a gene: 13. CDR3: CASRDRERLIGFF. The CDR3 DNA reads as TGTGCCAGCAGGGACAGGGAGAGGCTAATAGGTTTCTTT.

The V gene is TRBV11-2, the J gene TRBJ1-6; 11 bases are shared with TRBD1. The CDR3 is 14 residues long. Germline values: CDR1 SGHAT, CDR2 FQNNGV. J was trimmed by 10 bases and V by 3 bases; bases with no gene match: 2. The CDR3 sequence: CASSLGQGDSPLHF. CDR3 nucleotides: TGTGCCAGCAGCTTGGGACAGGGGGACTCACCCCTCCACTTT.

The rearrangement links TRBV28 to TRBJ2-7; D is perhaps TRBD1 (6 bases). V dropped 7 bases and J dropped 6 bases, with 19 bases sitting between them. The CDR3 spans 14 residues. Germline CDR1 reads MDHEN; CDR2 reads SYDVKM. The CDR3 here is CASTRGPAASEQYF. CDR3 nucleotide sequence: TGTGCCAGCACCAGGGGTCCGGCGGCAAGCGAGCAGTACTTC.

The chain employs TRBV4-1 and TRBJ2-5; a weak D match, TRBD2 (5 bases). CDR3 length: 18 residues. The V gene's germline CDR1 is MGHRA and CDR2 YSYEKL. Between the trimmed V and J ends, which lost 4 bases and 5 bases, there was a span of 26 bases. The CDR3 DNA is TGCGCCAGCAGCCGCACCGGGGAAACATTTAATAGTCCGGAGACCCAGTACTTC. Protein: CASSRTGETFNSPETQYF.

The gene calls are TRBV27 and TRBJ1-2, with D unclear. Germline assignment: CDR1 MNHEY and CDR2 SMNVEV (reference sequence). This CDR3 comprises 16 residues. V was shortened by 6 bases and J by 0 bases, with 17 bases between the two germline ends. The CDR3 DNA is TGTGCCAGCAGACAAAGCGGCACACAAGCTAACTATGGCTACACCTTC. It encodes CASRQSGTQANYGYTF.

This rearrangement joins TRBV6-6 to TRBJ1-3, with D maybe TRBD1 (5 bases). CDR1 and CDR2 from the germline V gene are MNHNY and SVGAGI (reference sequence). Trimming stripped 6 bases from V and 6 bases from J, with 15 bases between. This CDR3 contains 14 residues. The CDR3 is CASSRSGIENTIYF. The CDR3 nucleotides are TGTGCCAGCAGCCGCTCAGGGATTGAAAACACCATATATTTT.

The rearrangement uses TRBV6-5 and TRBJ1-1; D call uncertain. The V and J ends lost 4 bases and 3 bases respectively, with 15 bases between them. Germline-derived CDR1 and CDR2 are MNHEY and SVGAGI. The CDR3 runs to 15 residues. CDR3 DNA: TGTGCCAGCAGTTCGGGGAAACGGGATCACACTGAAGCTTTCTTT. It translates to CASSSGKRDHTEAFF.

This rearrangement joins TRBV6-5 to TRBJ1-2; 10 positions agree with TRBD1. The germline gives CDR1 MNHEY, CDR2 SVGAGI. Trimming cost V 7 bases and J 6 bases; bases outside gene matches: 5. The CDR3 covers 13 residues. In nucleotides, the CDR3 is TGTGCCAGCATTGGACAGGGGGATAATGGCTACACCTTC. It translates to CASIGQGDNGYTF.

The V call is TRBV5-1, the J call TRBJ1-1; possible D gene TRBD1, 5 bases. Germline CDR1 SGHRS, CDR2 YFSETQ. CDR3 length: 15 residues. V dropped 4 bases and J dropped 1 base, with 14 bases sitting between them. CDR3 DNA: TGCGCCAGCAGCGGAGGGGTGGGGAGGAACACTGAAGCTTTCTTT. It codes for CASSGGVGRNTEAFF.

V gene TRBV2 combines with J gene TRBJ1-5; 7 bases agree with TRBD1. The germline CDR1 and CDR2 sequences are SNHLY and FYNNEI. The length of the CDR3 is 16 residues. The V and J ends lost 4 bases and 6 bases, in that order; junction bases with no gene match: 12. CDR3 coding DNA: TGTGCCAGCAGTGCCGGCCCAGGGGGGATTGGTCAGCCCCAGCATTTT. Translated: CASSAGPGGIGQPQHF.

The chain links TRBV21-1 to TRBJ2-1; the D call in the table, TRBD1, was not verified against the DNA. TRBV21-1 is a documented pseudogene. This CDR3 has 13 residues. The CDR3 here is CASSPPGSREQFF. The CDR3 coding sequence is TGTGCCAGCAGCCCTCCTGGCTCTCGTGAGCAGTTCTTC.

The CDR3: CASSLDGRATTEAFF. The CDR3 nucleotides are TGTGCCAGCAGCTTAGACGGGAGGGCAACCACTGAAGCTTTCTTT. The rearrangement uses TRBV7-2 and TRBJ1-1, with D unclear. V was clipped by 1 base and J by 4 bases, with 13 bases between them. Germline V gene data show CDR1 as SGHTA and CDR2 as FQGNSA. There are 15 residues in the CDR3.

Here the CDR3 DNA reads TGTGCCAGTAGTCCAGGGGACAGGGGCGCTTACCCTGAAGCTTTCTTT. Translation gives CASSPGDRGAYPEAFF. The chain links TRBV19 to TRBJ1-1, with 10 nucleotides matching TRBD1. Germline CDR1 is LNHDA and CDR2 is SQIVND (reference sequence). V lost 5 bases, J lost 6 bases, and 12 bases stayed unmatched. CDR3 length: 16 amino acids. Supplemented by reference TRBV19 and TRBJ1-1, the full variable domain reads DGGITQSPKYLFRKEGQNVTLSCEQNLNHDAMYWYRQDPGQGLRLIYYSQIVNDFQKGDIAEGYSVSREKKESFPLTVTSAQKNPTAFYLCASSPGDRGAYPEAFFGQGTRLTVV.

On this clone itself: This sample also contains other DNA sequences that code for the same CDR3. The genes are TRBV7-2 and TRBJ2-6; 8 nucleotides align to TRBD1. J gave up 2 bases and V 4 bases, and 1 base lay outside the gene matches. Per germline, CDR1 SGHTA and CDR2 FQGNSA. The CDR3 covers 15 residues. The CDR3 reads CASSSGGAGANVLTF. In nucleotides, the CDR3 is TGTGCCAGCAGCTCAGGGGGCGCTGGGGCCAACGTCCTGACTTTC.

This sequence joins TRBV7-6 and TRBJ2-3, with TRBD2 identical over 11 bases. Trimming cost V 5 bases and J 0 bases; bases outside gene matches: 13. This CDR3 is 19 amino acids long. Germline V CDR1 and CDR2: SGHVS, FNYEAQ. CDR3 sequence: CASSRGLAGATSSTDTQYF. CDR3 DNA sequence: TGTGCCAGCAGCAGAGGACTAGCGGGCGCGACTTCTAGCACAGATACGCAGTATTTT.

V and J are TRBV5-1 and TRBJ2-2; 7 nucleotides match TRBD2. The junction had 11 bases not matched to a gene; V was cut back by 0 bases and J by 3 bases. This CDR3 spans 18 amino acids. The germline V gene has CDR1 SGHRS and CDR2 YFSETQ. DNA for the CDR3: TGCGCCAGCAGCTTGGCCTTTCAGCGGGGTAGGGACACCGGGGAGCTGTTTTTT. Translation gives CASSLAFQRGRDTGELFF.